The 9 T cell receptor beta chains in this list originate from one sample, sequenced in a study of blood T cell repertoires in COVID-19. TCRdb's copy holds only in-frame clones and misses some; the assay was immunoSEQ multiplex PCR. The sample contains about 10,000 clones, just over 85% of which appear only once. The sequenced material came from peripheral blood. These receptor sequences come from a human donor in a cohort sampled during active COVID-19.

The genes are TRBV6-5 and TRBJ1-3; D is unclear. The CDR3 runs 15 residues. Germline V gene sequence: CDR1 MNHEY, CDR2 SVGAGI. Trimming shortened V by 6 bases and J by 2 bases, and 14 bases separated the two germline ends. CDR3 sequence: CASRLNWGAGNTIYF. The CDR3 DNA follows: TGTGCCAGCAGACTCAACTGGGGAGCTGGAAACACCATATATTTT.

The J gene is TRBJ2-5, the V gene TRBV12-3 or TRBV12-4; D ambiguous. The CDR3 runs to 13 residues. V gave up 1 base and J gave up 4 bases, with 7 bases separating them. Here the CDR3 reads CASSLGLIETQYF. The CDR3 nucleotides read TGTGCCAGCAGTTTAGGCCTAATAGAGACCCAGTACTTC.

The CDR3 region is CASSFSLAGGYGEQFF. The CDR3 bases are TGTGCCAGCAGTTTTAGTCTAGCGGGCGGGTACGGTGAGCAGTTCTTC. This chain links TRBV28 with TRBJ2-1; TRBD2 agrees at 8 bases. CDR1 and CDR2 from the germline V gene are MDHEN and SYDVKM. V gave up 3 bases and J gave up 9 bases; unmatched junction bases: 13. CDR3 length equals 16 residues.

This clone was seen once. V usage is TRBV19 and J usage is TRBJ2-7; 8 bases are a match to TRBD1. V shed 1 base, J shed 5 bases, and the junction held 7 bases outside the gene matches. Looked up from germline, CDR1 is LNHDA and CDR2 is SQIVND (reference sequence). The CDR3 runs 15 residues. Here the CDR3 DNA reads TGTGCCAGTAGTATAGGGGGACAGGTAGATGACGAGCAGTACTTC. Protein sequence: CASSIGGQVDDEQYF.

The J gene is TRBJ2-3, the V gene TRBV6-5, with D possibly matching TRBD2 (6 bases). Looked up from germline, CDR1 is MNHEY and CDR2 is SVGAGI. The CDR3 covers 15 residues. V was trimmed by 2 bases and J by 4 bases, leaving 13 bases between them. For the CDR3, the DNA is TGTGCCAGCAGTTACCTGGCGGGGCCTCCAGATACGCAGTATTTT. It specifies CASSYLAGPPDTQYF.

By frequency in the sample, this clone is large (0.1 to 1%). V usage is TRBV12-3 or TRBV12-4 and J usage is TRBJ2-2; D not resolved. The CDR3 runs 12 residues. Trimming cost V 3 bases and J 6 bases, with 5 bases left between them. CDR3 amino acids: CASSFYPGELFF. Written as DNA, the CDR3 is TGTGCCAGCAGTTTCTATCCCGGGGAGCTGTTTTTT.

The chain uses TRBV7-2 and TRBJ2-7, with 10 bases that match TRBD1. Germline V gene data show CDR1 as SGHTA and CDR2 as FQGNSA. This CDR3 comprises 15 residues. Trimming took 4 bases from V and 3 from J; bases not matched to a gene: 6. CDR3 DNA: TGTGCCAGCAGCTACCCGGGACAGGGGTTCTACGAGCAGTACTTC. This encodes CASSYPGQGFYEQYF.

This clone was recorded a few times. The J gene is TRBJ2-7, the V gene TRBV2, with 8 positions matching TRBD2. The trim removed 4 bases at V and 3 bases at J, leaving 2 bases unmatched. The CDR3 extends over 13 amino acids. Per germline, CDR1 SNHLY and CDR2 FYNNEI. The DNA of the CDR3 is TGTGCCAGCAGTGGCGGGACTAGCTACGAGCAGTACTTC. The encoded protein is CASSGGTSYEQYF. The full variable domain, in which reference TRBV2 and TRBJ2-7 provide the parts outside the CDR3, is EPEVTQTPSHQVTQMGQEVILRCVPISNHLYFYWYRQILGQKVEFLVSFYNNEISEKSEIFDDQFSVERPDGSNFTLKIRSTKLEDSAMYFCASSGGTSYEQYFGPGTRLTVT.

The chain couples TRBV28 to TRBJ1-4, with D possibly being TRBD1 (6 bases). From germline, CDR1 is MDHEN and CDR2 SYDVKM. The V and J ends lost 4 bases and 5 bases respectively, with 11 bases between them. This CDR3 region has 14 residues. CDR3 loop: CASSSLTGNEKLFF. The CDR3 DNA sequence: TGTGCCAGCAGTTCTCTGACAGGAAATGAAAAACTGTTTTTT.